The 3 T cell receptor beta chains below come from one sample, sequenced in a study of identical twins. TCRdb reprocessed the 5' RACE reads via MiXCR and lists one record per CDR3 protein. The sample gives around 490,000 distinct CDR3 sequences, roughly 15% of which show up once; 0.35% to 0.45% is in the top ten. In addition, the sample was reused for a study of yellow fever vaccine responses in identical twins.

The source material was CD4+ T cells sorted from blood. Receptors were obtained from a woman under 30 in good health.

This clonotype has more than one count but fewer than ten. The chain is built from TRBV2 and TRBJ2-7; 9 bases align to TRBD1. The germline V gene encodes CDR1 SNHLY and CDR2 FYNNEI. The CDR3 runs 14 residues. Trimming took 8 bases from V and 2 from J; bases not matched to a gene: 7. DNA for the CDR3: TGTGCCAGCTATTCCGGGACAGGGACCTACGAGCAGTACTTC. Its translation: CASYSGTGTYEQYF.

This chain uses TRBV15 with TRBJ2-7, with D perhaps matching TRBD1 (5 bases). The CDR3 covers 13 residues. V was clipped by 4 bases and J by 4 bases, with 11 bases between them. CDR1 LNHNV and CDR2 YYDKDF come from the germline V gene (reference sequence). The CDR3 spells CATSTSAGYEQYF. As DNA, the CDR3 is TGTGCCACCAGCACGTCGGCAGGGTACGAGCAGTACTTC. The full variable domain, with the rest looked up from reference TRBV15 and TRBJ2-7, is DAMVIQNPRYQVTQFGKPVTLSCSQTLNHNVMYWYQQKSSQAPKLLFHYYDKDFNNEADTPDNFQSRRPNTSFCFLDIRSPGLGDTAMYLCATSTSAGYEQYFGPGTRLTVT.

V and J are TRBV24-1 and TRBJ2-3; 10 nucleotides align to TRBD2. The trim removed 5 bases at V and 2 bases at J, leaving 9 bases unmatched. Germline CDR1 is KGHDR and CDR2 is SFDVKD. The CDR3 is 17 residues long. The CDR3 nucleotides are TGTGCCACCAGTGGCCTAGCGGGGGACCGCAACACAGATACGCAGTATTTT. Translating gives CATSGLAGDRNTDTQYF.